This passage covers 21 T cell receptor beta chains from one sample sequenced in a study of blood T cell repertoires in COVID-19. Clones were sequenced by immunoSEQ multiplex PCR, and TCRdb holds only the in-frame ones, with some missing. The data contain some 340,000 clones, about four fifths of them singletons. Sequenced: peripheral blood. The receptors were gathered from a man aged 25-45 years with active or convalescent COVID-19.

This chain uses TRBV4-1 with TRBJ1-5, with D possibly matching TRBD1 (6 bases). With 3 bases removed from V and 6 bases from J, the gap between germline ends came to 9 bases. Germline V gene lookup returns CDR1 MGHRA and CDR2 YSYEKL. The CDR3 is 13 residues long. Here the CDR3 DNA reads TGCGCCAGCAGCCACAGGGGTTCTCAGCCCCAGCATTTT. Amino acid sequence: CASSHRGSQPQHF.

The rearrangement links TRBV29-1 to TRBJ2-3; TRBD2 matches 10 bases. This CDR3 region has 19 residues. Germline CDR1 reads SQVTM; CDR2 reads ANQGSEA. Trimming removed 1 base from V and 3 bases from J; junction bases left unmatched: 16. In DNA, the CDR3 is TGCAGCGTTGAAGGGGTTTGGGGGCTAGCGGGAGTTATTACAGATACGCAGTATTTT. This encodes CSVEGVWGLAGVITDTQYF.

The V call is TRBV18, the J call TRBJ2-2; TRBD1 agrees at 7 bases. Germline V gene data show CDR1 as KGHSH and CDR2 as LQKENI. The V and J ends lost 3 bases and 4 bases, in that order; junction bases with no gene match: 8. CDR3 length: 16 residues. CDR3 DNA sequence: TGTGCCAGCTCACCTCGTAGGGACAGAAGCACCGGGGAGCTGTTTTTT. Its translation: CASSPRRDRSTGELFF. Filled out from reference TRBV18 and TRBJ2-2, the complete variable domain reads NAGVMQNPRHLVRRRGQEARLRCSPMKGHSHVYWYRQLPEEGLKFMVYLQKENIIDESGMPKERFSAEFPKEGPSILRIQQVVRGDSAAYFCASSPRRDRSTGELFFGEGSRLTVL.

The J gene is TRBJ2-5, the V gene TRBV9; 7 nucleotides align to TRBD1. The V segment lost 0 bases and the J segment 4 bases; nucleotides outside the gene matches: 6. CDR3 length equals 15 residues. Looked up from germline, CDR1 is SGDLS and CDR2 is YYNGEE. The CDR3 DNA follows: TGTGCCAGCAGCGTAGCTACAGGGGAATCAGAGACCCAGTACTTC. Encoded protein: CASSVATGESETQYF.

This rearrangement joins TRBV9 to TRBJ1-2; D perhaps matches TRBD1 (6 bases). Germline assignment: CDR1 SGDLS and CDR2 YYNGEE. The CDR3 loop spans 14 amino acids. Trimming cost V 5 bases and J 4 bases, with 15 bases left between them. The CDR3 bases are TGTGCCAGCAGTCCGACAGGTTCGAGCTATGGCTACACCTTC. The encoded protein is CASSPTGSSYGYTF.

The rearrangement links TRBV9 to TRBJ2-1; 7 bases map to TRBD1. Germline CDR1 SGDLS, CDR2 YYNGEE. V lost 6 bases and J lost 9; bases outside the gene matches: 12. The CDR3 has 14 residues. This chain's CDR3 is CASTTYQGVGEQFF. CDR3 nucleotide sequence: TGTGCCAGCACCACTTATCAGGGGGTTGGTGAGCAGTTCTTC.

J is TRBJ2-1 and V is TRBV5-1; possible D gene TRBD2, 6 bases. Trimming cost V 3 bases and J 0 bases, with 13 bases left between them. Germline assignment: CDR1 SGHRS and CDR2 YFSETQ. The CDR3 loop spans 16 amino acids. The chain's CDR3 is CASSWASASSYNEQFF. The CDR3 DNA is TGCGCCAGCAGCTGGGCTAGCGCGAGCTCCTACAATGAGCAGTTCTTC.

The J gene is TRBJ2-1, the V gene TRBV5-1; D is perhaps TRBD1 (5 bases). Trimming took 2 bases from V and 7 from J, leaving 13 bases between them. Germline CDR1 reads SGHRS; CDR2 reads YFSETQ. This CDR3 is 14 amino acids long. In DNA, the CDR3 is TGCGCCAGCAGCTTAGGCAGGGCCTTGAATGAGCAGTTCTTC. This translates into CASSLGRALNEQFF.

The rearrangement joins TRBV5-6 to TRBJ2-1, with 12 bases that match TRBD2. V shed 2 bases, J shed 6 bases, and the junction held 9 bases outside the gene matches. CDR1 is SGHDT and CDR2 is YYEEEE in the germline V gene. CDR3 length equals 17 residues. The CDR3 bases are TGTGCCAGCAGCTTCCTACCGACTAGCGGGGGTCCCAATGAGCAGTTCTTC. Its translation is CASSFLPTSGGPNEQFF. The full variable domain, rest sourced from reference TRBV5-6 and TRBJ2-1, is DAGVTQSPTHLIKTRGQQVTLRCSPKSGHDTVSWYQQALGQGPQFIFQYYEEEERQRGNFPDRFSGHQFPNYSSELNVNALLLGDSALYLCASSFLPTSGGPNEQFFGPGTRLTVL.

This clone was counted between two and nine times. The chain joins TRBV6-2 or TRBV6-3 to TRBJ1-1; 10 bases agree with TRBD1. The germline V gene encodes CDR1 MNHEY and CDR2 SVGEGT. The V gene end was trimmed by 4 bases and the J gene end by 9 bases; junction bases not matched to a gene: 5. This CDR3 has 13 residues. The CDR3 loop is CASSSDRGPKAFF. CDR3 nucleotide sequence: TGTGCCAGCAGTTCTGACAGGGGGCCAAAAGCTTTCTTT.

V and J are TRBV24-1 and TRBJ2-1, with TRBD2 as a possible D gene (5 bases). V dropped 2 bases and J dropped 7 bases, with 8 bases sitting between them. The CDR3 has 13 residues. Germline assignment: CDR1 KGHDR and CDR2 SFDVKD. The CDR3 spells CATSDSRRNEQFF. CDR3 coding DNA: TGTGCCACCAGTGATTCGAGGAGGAATGAGCAGTTCTTC.

The chain recombines TRBV29-1 with TRBJ1-4, with 7 bases lining up with TRBD1. The trim removed 4 bases at V and 4 bases at J, leaving 6 bases unmatched. Germline V lookup: CDR1 SQVTM, CDR2 ANQGSEA. This CDR3 has 14 residues. CDR3 DNA sequence: TGCAGCGTTGCCCGGGACAGAGATAATGAAAAACTGTTTTTT. This codes for CSVARDRDNEKLFF. The variable domain in full, completed from reference TRBV29-1 and TRBJ1-4, reads SAVISQKPSRDICQRGTSLTIQCQVDSQVTMMFWYRQQPGQSLTLIATANQGSEATYESGFVIDKFPISRPNLTFSTLTVSNMSPEDSSIYLCSVARDRDNEKLFFGSGTQLSVL.

This clone was counted a single time. This chain connects TRBV2 to TRBJ2-5, with D unclear. Germline V gene data show CDR1 as SNHLY and CDR2 as FYNNEI. CDR3 length: 14 residues. Trimming took 6 bases from V and 5 from J, leaving 16 bases between them. The CDR3 sequence: CASRKTPRRETQYF. In nucleotides, the CDR3 is TGTGCCAGCAGGAAAACCCCCCGGCGGGAGACCCAGTACTTC.

The chain uses TRBV12-2 and TRBJ1-2; no check of the table's D call, TRBD1, against the DNA was made. TRBV12-2 is recorded as a pseudogene. CDR3 length: 18 residues. The CDR3 sequence is CASRLATTRGQGFGGYTF. The CDR3 bases are TGTGCAAGTCGCTTAGCTACTACCCGGGGACAGGGGTTTGGAGGCTACACCTTC.

The sample holds a few counts of this clone. The DNA of the CDR3 is TGTGCCAGCAGCCCCGGGGAGGGGGAGGGCTCCTACAATGAGCAGTTCTTC. Translating it yields CASSPGEGEGSYNEQFF. The J gene is TRBJ2-1, the V gene TRBV11-3; D perhaps matches TRBD2 (7 bases). CDR3 length: 17 residues. The V end lost 5 bases, the J end lost 0 bases, and 17 bases lay between the germline ends. Germline V CDR1 and CDR2: SGHNT, YENEEA.

V and J are TRBV6-4 and TRBJ1-4; TRBD1 matches 7 bases. Germline V lookup: CDR1 MRHNA, CDR2 SNTAGT. This CDR3 is built from 16 residues. V gave up 6 bases and J gave up 3 bases; unmatched junction bases: 10. CDR3 sequence: CASRPTGRSANEKLFF. The CDR3 coding sequence is TGTGCCAGCAGACCGACAGGGAGATCGGCTAATGAAAAACTGTTTTTT.

V usage is TRBV19 and J usage is TRBJ2-7; tentatively, D is TRBD2 (6 bases). CDR3 length: 17 amino acids. Per germline, CDR1 LNHDA and CDR2 SQIVND (reference sequence). Trimming shortened V by 11 bases and J by 1 base, and 27 bases separated the two germline ends. The CDR3 reads CASYPSPGTPISYEQYF. CDR3 bases: TGTGCCTCCTACCCTTCTCCCGGGACTCCGATTTCCTACGAGCAGTACTTC.

The chain carries TRBV11-1 and TRBJ1-1; possibly TRBD1 for D (5 bases). The germline V and J ends were trimmed by 1 base and 5 bases, with 14 bases remaining between them. The CDR3 spans 15 residues. In germline, CDR1 is SGHAT, CDR2 FQDESV (reference sequence). The DNA for the CDR3 is TGTGCCAGCAGCTTAGGAGCAGCCCGGGGGACTGAAGCTTTCTTT. It specifies CASSLGAARGTEAFF.

The chain links TRBV3-1 (or the pseudogene TRBV3-2) to TRBJ2-3, with 7 nucleotides matching TRBD2. The CDR3 covers 16 residues. J lost 2 bases, V lost 3 bases, and 8 bases had no gene match. Looked up from germline, CDR1 is LGHDT and CDR2 is YNNKEL (reference sequence). Here the CDR3 DNA reads TGTGCCAGCAGCCACCCTCTAGCGGTGGACACAGATACGCAGTATTTT. Translation gives CASSHPLAVDTDTQYF.

The chain joins TRBV7-2 to TRBJ2-6, with D tentatively TRBD1 (5 bases). Deletions cut 5 bases from V and 11 bases from J, with 16 bases between. CDR1 and CDR2 from the germline V gene are SGHTA and FQGNSA. The CDR3 totals 14 residues. The CDR3 coding sequence is TGTGCCAGCAGCGCACGTGGACAAAGACACGTCCTGACTTTC. It specifies CASSARGQRHVLTF.

This clone was counted once. The V gene is TRBV10-2, the J gene TRBJ2-1; D possibly corresponds to TRBD2 (6 bases). The V and J ends lost 2 bases and 4 bases respectively, with 15 bases between them. The CDR3 is made up of 16 amino acids. Per the germline V gene, CDR1 is WSHSY and CDR2 is SAAADI. For the CDR3, the DNA is TGCGCCAGCAGTGAGAGGGCCGGGGGAGATTACAATGAGCAGTTCTTC. As protein: CASSERAGGDYNEQFF.